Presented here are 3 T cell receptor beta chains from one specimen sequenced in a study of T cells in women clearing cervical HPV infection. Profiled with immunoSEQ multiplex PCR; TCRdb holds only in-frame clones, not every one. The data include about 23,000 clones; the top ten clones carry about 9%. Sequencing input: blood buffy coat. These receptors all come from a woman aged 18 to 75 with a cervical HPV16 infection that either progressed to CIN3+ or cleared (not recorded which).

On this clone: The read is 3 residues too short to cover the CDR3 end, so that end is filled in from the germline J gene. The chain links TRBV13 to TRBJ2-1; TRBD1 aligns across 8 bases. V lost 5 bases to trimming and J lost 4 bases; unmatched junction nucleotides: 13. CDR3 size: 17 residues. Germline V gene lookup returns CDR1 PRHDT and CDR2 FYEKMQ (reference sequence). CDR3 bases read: TGTGCCAGCAGCCAAGATCTCGGGACAGGCGCGTACAATGAG. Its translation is CASSQDLGTGAYNE. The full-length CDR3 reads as CASSQDLGTGAYNEQFF.

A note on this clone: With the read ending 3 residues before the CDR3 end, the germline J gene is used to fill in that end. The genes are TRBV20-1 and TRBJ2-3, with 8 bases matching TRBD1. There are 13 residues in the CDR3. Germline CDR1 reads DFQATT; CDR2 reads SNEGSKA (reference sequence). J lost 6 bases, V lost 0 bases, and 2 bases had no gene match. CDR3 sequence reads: CSARDWDRDTQYF. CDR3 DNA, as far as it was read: TGCAGTGCTAGAGATTGGGACAGGGATACG.

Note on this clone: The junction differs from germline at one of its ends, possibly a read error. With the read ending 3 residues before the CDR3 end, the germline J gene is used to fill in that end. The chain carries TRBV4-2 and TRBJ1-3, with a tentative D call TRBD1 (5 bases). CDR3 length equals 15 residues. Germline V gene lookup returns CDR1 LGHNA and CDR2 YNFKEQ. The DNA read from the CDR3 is TGCGCCAGCAGCCCCGAGGCAGGGTCTGGAAACACC. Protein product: CASSPEAGSGNT. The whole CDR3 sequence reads CASSPEAGSGNTIYF.